This T cell receptor beta chain was sequenced during a study of control samples from healthy donors and cancer patients. The table came from immunoSEQ multiplex PCR; TCRdb's copy has only in-frame clones and leaves some out. The table records fewer than 130,000 clones, 88% of them present only once. Germline-derived CDR1 and CDR2 are SGHRS and YFSETQ. V lost 2 bases and J lost 2, with 11 bases in between. The CDR3 spans 14 residues. The sequenced sample consisted of PBMCs. The chain employs TRBV5-1 and TRBJ2-7; D might be TRBD1 (6 bases). The sequence came from a woman aged 60-70 years with lung cancer. The CDR3 spells CASSFLTGTYEQYF. Here the CDR3 DNA reads TGCGCCAGCAGCTTTCTGACAGGCACCTACGAGCAGTACTTC.